The next 20 T cell receptor beta chains were all read from a single sample in a study of cytomegalovirus exposure and HLA in healthy donors. This PCR relied on a set of 60 Vbeta primers and 13 Jbeta primers. TCRdb keeps only in-frame clones here, not all; method: immunoSEQ multiplex PCR. The table has about 130,000 clones, about 85% seen once; the top ten hold 1.7%. The sequenced sample was PBMCs. These receptors were obtained from a boy aged 10-17 years in good health and CMV-seronegative.

The chain has TRBV6-1 and TRBJ1-5; D call uncertain. The CDR3 runs to 13 residues. V dropped 3 bases and J dropped 6 bases, with 9 bases sitting between them. Germline V gives CDR1 MNHNS, CDR2 SASEGT. This chain's CDR3 is CASSEGRVQPQHF. CDR3 in DNA: TGTGCCAGCAGTGAGGGCCGTGTTCAGCCCCAGCATTTT.

This chain links TRBV7-3 with TRBJ1-2; D call uncertain. The germline gives CDR1 SGHTA, CDR2 FQGTGA. The CDR3 runs 13 residues. The V and J ends lost 2 bases and 3 bases respectively, with 7 bases between them. The CDR3 protein is CASSLGVHYGYTF. The CDR3 bases are TGTGCCAGCAGCTTAGGAGTCCACTATGGCTACACCTTC.

This rearrangement joins TRBV6-6 to TRBJ2-7, with 7 bases identical to TRBD1. The CDR3 is 16 amino acids. Losses at the gene ends were 5 bases for V and 1 base for J; bases not matched to a gene: 11. Looked up from germline, CDR1 is MNHNY and CDR2 is SVGAGI (reference sequence). This CDR3 reads CASSRSGTDYSYEQYF. CDR3 coding DNA: TGTGCCAGCAGTCGATCCGGGACAGATTATTCCTACGAGCAGTACTTC.

V gene TRBV18 combines with J gene TRBJ1-2; D is uncertain. Germline CDR1 is KGHSH and CDR2 is LQKENI. The ends were cut back, 1 base at V and 4 bases at J, with 10 bases in the middle. The CDR3 is made up of 14 amino acids. CDR3 nucleotides: TGTGCCAGCTCACCACTAGAGGACTTCTATGGCTACACCTTC. Translation: CASSPLEDFYGYTF.

The sample holds a few counts of this clone. The V and J genes are TRBV5-1 and TRBJ1-1, with 9 bases matching TRBD1. Germline CDR1 reads SGHRS; CDR2 reads YFSETQ. The ends lost 0 bases at V and 1 base at J; junction bases unmatched: 1. The CDR3 extends over 15 amino acids. CDR3 residues: CASSLAQGANTEAFF. As DNA, the CDR3 is TGCGCCAGCAGCTTGGCACAGGGGGCGAACACTGAAGCTTTCTTT.

The sample holds one count of this clone. V gene TRBV7-3 combines with J gene TRBJ2-2; D uncertain. Per germline, CDR1 SGHTA and CDR2 FQGTGA. V was cut by 1 base and J by 1 base, with 7 bases left in between. The CDR3 loop spans 15 amino acids. CDR3 residues: CASSLRPQNTGELFF. CDR3 nucleotide sequence: TGTGCCAGCAGCTTAAGGCCGCAGAACACCGGGGAGCTGTTTTTT.

CDR3 residues: CASRSSSGRPPANTGELFF. CDR3 coding DNA: TGTGCCAGCAGGTCCTCTAGCGGGAGACCGCCCGCGAACACCGGGGAGCTGTTTTTT. This rearrangement joins TRBV7-3 to TRBJ2-2; 10 nucleotides match TRBD2. Trimming took 6 bases from V and 0 from J; bases not matched to a gene: 13. The CDR3 is 19 amino acids. Germline V gene lookup returns CDR1 SGHTA and CDR2 FQGTGA. Full variable domain (remainder filled in from reference TRBV7-3 and TRBJ2-2): GAGVSQTPSNKVTEKGKYVELRCDPISGHTALYWYRQSLGQGPEFLIYFQGTGAADDSGLPNDRFFAVRPEGSVSTLKIQRTERGDSAVYLCASRSSSGRPPANTGELFFGEGSRLTVL.

The chain is built from TRBV27 and TRBJ2-1, with a tentative D call TRBD2 (7 bases). This CDR3 has 13 amino acids. The V end lost 4 bases, the J end lost 9 bases, and 13 bases lay between the germline ends. CDR1 is MNHEY, CDR2 SMNVEV, per germline (reference sequence). The CDR3 nucleotides read TGTGCCAGCAGTTCGGGGGGCTTTCCTGAGCAGTTCTTC. Translating it yields CASSSGGFPEQFF.

V gene TRBV9 combines with J gene TRBJ2-7; no reliable D call. The CDR3 contains 14 residues. Trimming cost V 1 base and J 2 bases, with 10 bases left between them. Germline V gene sequence: CDR1 SGDLS, CDR2 YYNGEE. This CDR3 reads CASSVSSLTYEQYF. The DNA for the CDR3 is TGTGCCAGCAGCGTAAGTTCCCTAACCTACGAGCAGTACTTC. Based on the CDR3 plus reference TRBV9 and TRBJ2-7, the full variable domain is DSGVTQTPKHLITATGQRVTLRCSPRSGDLSVYWYQQSLDQGLQFLIQYYNGEERAKGNILERFSAQQFPDLHSELNLSSLELGDSALYFCASSVSSLTYEQYFGPGTRLTVT.

The chain is built from TRBV19 and TRBJ2-5, with TRBD2 matching 10 bases. With 4 bases clipped from V and 1 base from J, the junction kept 9 bases outside the gene matches. CDR1 is LNHDA, CDR2 SQIVND, per germline (reference sequence). This CDR3 has 17 amino acids. The chain's CDR3 is CASSTLTSGPVQETQYF. CDR3 coding DNA: TGTGCCAGTAGTACGTTGACTAGCGGGCCTGTCCAAGAGACCCAGTACTTC.

This chain uses TRBV7-3 with TRBJ2-1, with 9 bases aligning to TRBD2. In germline, CDR1 is SGHTA, CDR2 FQGTGA. The CDR3 runs 16 residues. The trim removed 4 bases at V and 3 bases at J, leaving 7 bases unmatched. The chain's CDR3 is CASSSQAGGGYNEQFF. The CDR3 DNA is TGTGCCAGCAGCTCCCAAGCGGGGGGCGGCTACAATGAGCAGTTCTTC.

The chain combines TRBV11-3 with TRBJ2-1; TRBD2 matches 9 bases. Germline CDR1 reads SGHNT; CDR2 reads YENEEA. The CDR3 totals 15 residues. The V and J ends lost 5 bases and 6 bases, in that order; junction bases with no gene match: 8. The CDR3 is CASSHGREGGNEQFF. CDR3 nucleotide sequence: TGTGCCAGCAGCCACGGGCGGGAGGGAGGCAATGAGCAGTTCTTC. The full variable domain, with the rest looked up from reference TRBV11-3 and TRBJ2-1, is EAGVVQSPRYKIIEKKQPVAFWCNPISGHNTLYWYLQNLGQGPELLIRYENEEAVDDSQLPKDRFSAERLKGVDSTLKIQPAELGDSAVYLCASSHGREGGNEQFFGPGTRLTVL.

The rearrangement joins TRBV7-9 to TRBJ1-3, with 8 bases identical to TRBD1. CDR1 and CDR2 from the germline V gene are SEHNR and FQNEAQ (reference sequence). The CDR3 is 17 amino acids. V trimming: 5 bases; J trimming: 2 bases; junction bases outside the gene matches: 11. In DNA form, the CDR3 reads TGTGCCAGCAGCCCCGGGACAGGATCTTTTACTGGAAACACCATATATTTT. This gives the protein CASSPGTGSFTGNTIYF. The full variable domain, its missing parts supplied by reference TRBV7-9 and TRBJ1-3, is DTGVSQNPRHKITKRGQNVTFRCDPISEHNRLYWYRQTLGQGPEFLTYFQNEAQLEKSRLLSDRFSAERPKGSFSTLEIQRTEQGDSAMYLCASSPGTGSFTGNTIYFGEGSWLTVV.

This chain connects TRBV6-5 to TRBJ1-1; no definite D call. Per the germline V gene, CDR1 is MNHEY and CDR2 is SVGAGI. CDR3 size: 15 residues. The ends were cut back, 1 base at V and 0 bases at J, with 9 bases in the middle. The CDR3 DNA is TGTGCCAGCAGTTACTTCCGTGCGTTGAACACTGAAGCTTTCTTT. Encoded protein: CASSYFRALNTEAFF.

CDR3 DNA: TGTGCCAGCAGCTTAGAGGCAGGGGCCTATGGCTACACCTTC. This codes for CASSLEAGAYGYTF. The chain carries TRBV7-9 and TRBJ1-2; TRBD1 might be the D (6 bases). The CDR3 contains 14 residues. Trimming took off 1 base at V and 4 bases at J, with 10 bases between the two ends. The germline CDR1 and CDR2 sequences are SEHNR and FQNEAQ (reference sequence).

The chain uses TRBV19 and TRBJ1-2; TRBD1 is a possible D gene (6 bases). The germline V and J ends were trimmed by 6 bases and 13 bases, with 21 bases remaining between them. The CDR3 runs to 13 residues. CDR1 is LNHDA and CDR2 is SQIVND in the germline V gene (reference sequence). DNA of the CDR3: TGTGCCAGTAGACCAAGCGGTCAGGGGCGCTGCACCTTC. Its translation: CASRPSGQGRCTF.

This chain joins TRBV7-2 and TRBJ2-3; 13 bases fit TRBD2. This CDR3 spans 17 amino acids. Germline V gene lookup returns CDR1 SGHTA and CDR2 FQGNSA. V shed 3 bases and J 6 bases; nucleotides not matched to a gene: 9. CDR3 nucleotides: TGTGCCAGCAGCTTGACAGGACTAGCGGGAGCAGGGGATACGCAGTATTTT. Translation: CASSLTGLAGAGDTQYF.

This clone is a singleton in its sample. The chain recombines TRBV5-1 with TRBJ2-7; D may be TRBD1 (5 bases). This CDR3 spans 15 amino acids. The germline V gene encodes CDR1 SGHRS and CDR2 YFSETQ. Trimming removed 0 bases from V and 3 bases from J, with 13 bases in between. This CDR3 reads CASSLGGSRDYEQYF. In DNA form, the CDR3 reads TGCGCCAGCAGCTTGGGCGGAAGCAGGGACTACGAGCAGTACTTC. Full variable domain (rest looked up from reference TRBV5-1 and TRBJ2-7): KAGVTQTPRYLIKTRGQQVTLSCSPISGHRSVSWYQQTPGQGLQFLFEYFSETQRNKGNFPGRFSGRQFSNSRSEMNVSTLELGDSALYLCASSLGGSRDYEQYFGPGTRLTVT.

This chain connects TRBV2 to TRBJ2-1; TRBD1 aligns across 9 bases. Germline CDR1 SNHLY, CDR2 FYNNEI. This CDR3 region has 17 residues. V lost 0 bases and J lost 9; bases outside the gene matches: 12. CDR3 nucleotides: TGTGCCAGCAGTGAAGCGCTTCTGACAGGGGGATTTGGTGAGCAGTTCTTC. This encodes CASSEALLTGGFGEQFF.

This clone was seen a single time. The V and J genes are TRBV6-1 and TRBJ2-7; no clear D. Trimming pared 3 bases from V and 6 bases from J, leaving 15 bases between. The CDR3 consists of 14 residues. Germline lookup yields CDR1 MNHNS and CDR2 SASEGT. The CDR3 DNA reads as TGTGCCAGCAGTGAGCAAACCCCTCGGGTCGAGCAGTACTTC. Translating it yields CASSEQTPRVEQYF.